This is a list of T cell receptor beta chains from one sample in a study of T cells in localized non-small cell lung cancer. TCRdb's copy holds only in-frame clones and misses some; the assay was immunoSEQ multiplex PCR. The sample carries fewer than 2,000 clones, roughly a fifth recorded once. This material consisted of normal lung tissue next to the tumor, taken before any cancer treatment. These receptors came from a man aged 40 to 75 with stage II lung adenocarcinoma. Both conserved end residues are part of each CDR3. A D gene is named only where the DNA matches it firmly. Size values are once, few and many counts, or a class for expanded clones, and some rows have none.

J | D | size | V | CDR3 | DNA
TRBJ1-1 | NA | NA | TRBV11-3 | CASSPQGGQGTEAFF | TGTGCCAGCAGCCCCCAAGGGGGGCAGGGGACTGAAGCTTTCTTT
TRBJ1-2 | TRBD1 | NA | TRBV5-1 | CASSSTNDRAGYTF | TGCGCCAGCAGCTCAACCAACGACAGGGCAGGCTACACCTTC
TRBJ1-2 | NA | NA | TRBV9 | CASSGSRSNYGYTF | TGTGCCAGCAGTGGGAGCAGAAGCAACTATGGCTACACCTTC
TRBJ1-1 | NA | medium-sized | TRBV11-3 | CASSSNRENTEAFF | TGTGCCAGCAGCTCTAACAGGGAGAACACTGAAGCTTTCTTT
TRBJ1-1 | NA | large | TRBV11-3 | CASSPGTLNTEAFF | TGTGCCAGCAGTCCAGGGACCCTAAACACTGAAGCTTTCTTT
TRBJ1-5 | TRBD1 | medium-sized | TRBV11-3 | CASSLRQGGNQPQHF | TGTGCCAGCAGTTTACGACAGGGAGGCAATCAGCCCCAGCATTTT
TRBJ2-3 | NA | NA | TRBV19 | CASSIEAGGDNADTQYF | TGTGCCAGTAGTATAGAAGCGGGCGGGGATAATGCAGATACGCAGTATTTT
TRBJ1-2 | NA | few | TRBV2 | CASSEERVRGYTF | TGTGCCAGCAGTGAAGAACGAGTCCGGGGCTACACCTTC
TRBJ2-5 | NA | NA | TRBV9 | CASSLGRNQETQYF | TGTGCCAGCAGCTTAGGACGTAACCAAGAGACCCAGTACTTC
TRBJ2-2 | TRBD2 | few | TRBV28 | CASRLGGSTGELFF | TGTGCCAGCAGGCTCGGGGGGAGCACCGGGGAGCTGTTTTTT